These 21 T cell receptor beta chains were sequenced from one sample in a study of T cell responses to AZD1222 COVID-19 vaccine. TCRdb's copy holds only in-frame clones and misses some; the assay was immunoSEQ multiplex PCR. This sample has 120,000 or so clones, with roughly 89% found just once. Specimen: peripheral blood, collected on day 0 of AZD1222 vaccination. The receptors shown here come from an adult in good health.

The chain recombines TRBV19 with TRBJ1-1; D uncertain. From germline, CDR1 is LNHDA and CDR2 SQIVND (reference sequence). V gave up 0 bases and J gave up 0 bases, with 8 bases separating them. The CDR3 is 15 residues long. The CDR3 loop is CASSIEPGVNTEAFF. The CDR3 coding sequence is TGTGCCAGTAGTATAGAACCAGGCGTGAACACTGAAGCTTTCTTT.

The table lists this clone with a count of one. The rearrangement uses TRBV20-1 and TRBJ2-5; 7 bases fit TRBD2. The CDR3 sequence is 13 residues long. Germline CDR1 is DFQATT and CDR2 is SNEGSKA (reference sequence). The V segment lost 3 bases and the J segment 2 bases; nucleotides outside the gene matches: 3. The CDR3 protein is CSASGGGQETQYF. The CDR3 coding sequence is TGCAGTGCTAGTGGCGGGGGACAAGAGACCCAGTACTTC.

In nucleotides, the CDR3 is TGTGCCAGCAGCTGGACCGGGACACCCTCTGGGGCCAACGTCCTGACTTTC. Its protein product is CASSWTGTPSGANVLTF. This chain uses TRBV5-5 with TRBJ2-6; the D gene is possibly TRBD1 (6 bases). From germline, CDR1 is SGHKS and CDR2 YYEKEE (reference sequence). This CDR3 contains 17 residues. The V and J ends lost 3 bases and 0 bases respectively, with 13 bases between them.

The V gene is TRBV19, the J gene TRBJ1-3; D unresolved. The CDR3 consists of 12 residues. CDR1 and CDR2 from the germline V gene are LNHDA and SQIVND (reference sequence). V lost 6 bases, J lost 4 bases, and 7 bases lay in between. For the CDR3, the DNA is TGTGCCAGTAGCCCGGGCGGAAACACCATATATTTT. Translated, it gives CASSPGGNTIYF. Full variable domain (rest looked up from reference TRBV19 and TRBJ1-3): DGGITQSPKYLFRKEGQNVTLSCEQNLNHDAMYWYRQDPGQGLRLIYYSQIVNDFQKGDIAEGYSVSREKKESFPLTVTSAQKNPTAFYLCASSPGGNTIYFGEGSWLTVV.

Concerning this clone itself: The sample contains more than one DNA sequence encoding this CDR3. The rearrangement uses TRBV5-1 and TRBJ1-1; the D is unclear. Germline values: CDR1 SGHRS, CDR2 YFSETQ. The CDR3 runs to 12 residues. V lost 7 bases and J lost 1, with 8 bases in between. Here the CDR3 reads CASSAGNTEAFF. DNA for the CDR3: TGCGCCAGCTCGGCGGGGAACACTGAAGCTTTCTTT.

The rearrangement uses TRBV2 and TRBJ1-5; TRBD1 is a possible D gene (5 bases). Trimming removed 5 bases at V and 7 bases at J, with 24 bases between. The CDR3 loop spans 17 amino acids. CDR1 and CDR2 (germline): SNHLY, FYNNEI. The CDR3 nucleotides read TGTGCCAGCAGTCAACTCCCCACCCCAGGGAGGAGGCAGCCCCAGCATTTT. It codes for CASSQLPTPGRRQPQHF.

The chain links TRBV11-2 to TRBJ2-7, with D possibly TRBD2 on 5 matching bases. With 4 bases removed from V and 0 bases from J, the gap between germline ends came to 13 bases. This CDR3 is built from 15 residues. Germline V gene data show CDR1 as SGHAT and CDR2 as FQNNGV. CDR3 sequence: CASSSYPGSSYEQYF. In nucleotides, the CDR3 is TGTGCCAGCAGCTCCTATCCGGGGAGCTCCTACGAGCAGTACTTC.

The rearrangement links TRBV14 to TRBJ1-6; 8 positions match TRBD1. The CDR3 has 16 amino acids. Germline lookup yields CDR1 SGHDN and CDR2 FVKESK. After removal of 1 base from V and 7 bases from J, the junction contained 6 bases not matched to a gene. This CDR3 reads CASSQVPDRANSPLHF. In DNA, the CDR3 is TGTGCCAGCAGCCAAGTCCCGGACAGGGCCAATTCACCCCTCCACTTT.

The rearrangement joins TRBV15 to TRBJ2-2; the D gene is possibly TRBD2 (6 bases). With 8 bases removed from V and 3 bases from J, the gap between germline ends came to 19 bases. This CDR3 region has 16 residues. CDR1 and CDR2 (germline): LNHNV, YYDKDF (reference sequence). The CDR3 protein is CATSTGSGLDTGELFF. The CDR3 nucleotides are TGTGCCACCTCTACCGGGAGCGGGTTAGACACCGGGGAGCTGTTTTTT.

CDR3: CASSLARTVGDEQYF. DNA of the CDR3: TGTGCCAGCAGCTTAGCGCGCACGGTTGGGGACGAGCAGTACTTC. The chain links TRBV7-9 to TRBJ2-7; no clear D gene. Trimming shortened V by 0 bases and J by 5 bases, and 14 bases separated the two germline ends. This CDR3 comprises 15 residues. CDR1 is SEHNR, CDR2 FQNEAQ, per germline (reference sequence). Full variable domain (rest looked up from reference TRBV7-9 and TRBJ2-7): DTGVSQNPRHKITKRGQNVTFRCDPISEHNRLYWYRQTLGQGPEFLTYFQNEAQLEKSRLLSDRFSAERPKGSFSTLEIQRTEQGDSAMYLCASSLARTVGDEQYFGPGTRLTVT.

This chain links TRBV6-5 with TRBJ1-2; weak D call: TRBD1 (6 bases). This CDR3 has 14 residues. V lost 2 bases and J 8 bases, leaving 15 bases between the germline ends. Germline V gene lookup returns CDR1 MNHEY and CDR2 SVGAGI. The CDR3 is CASSYRTGSVGYTF. As DNA, the CDR3 is TGTGCCAGCAGTTACCGAACAGGGTCGGTGGGCTACACCTTC.

The rearrangement links TRBV6-6 to TRBJ2-7; 7 bases are shared with TRBD1. This CDR3 has 15 residues. CDR1 is MNHNY, CDR2 SVGAGI, per germline (reference sequence). The junction had 7 bases not matched to a gene; V was cut back by 5 bases and J by 0 bases. The CDR3 coding sequence is TGTGCCAGCAGTACAGGGGAATTGAGCTCCTACGAGCAGTACTTC. This encodes CASSTGELSSYEQYF.

In this sample, this clone turned up once. The J gene is TRBJ1-2, the V gene TRBV27; 9 nucleotides match TRBD1. After removal of 4 bases from V and 8 bases from J, the junction contained 8 bases not matched to a gene. This CDR3 contains 14 residues. The germline gives CDR1 MNHEY, CDR2 SMNVEV (reference sequence). CDR3 residues: CASSSGQGRVGYTF. Written as DNA, the CDR3 is TGTGCCAGCAGTTCGGGACAGGGTAGAGTGGGCTACACCTTC.

The rearrangement links TRBV12-3 or TRBV12-4 to TRBJ1-1; weak D call: TRBD1 (6 bases). There are 12 residues in the CDR3. The V end lost 4 bases, the J end lost 9 bases, and 12 bases lay between the germline ends. CDR3 region: CASSSSGDKAFF. The CDR3 DNA is TGTGCCAGCAGTTCCTCAGGGGACAAAGCTTTCTTT.

This clone was observed a single time. The J gene is TRBJ1-2, the V gene TRBV7-2, with TRBD1 identical over 10 bases. Germline assignment: CDR1 SGHTA and CDR2 FQGNSA. This CDR3 is 14 amino acids long. Germline trimming cut 4 bases from V and 6 bases from J; bases unmatched to any gene: 5. The CDR3 bases are TGTGCCAGCAGCTCCAGGGACAGGGGCGATGGCTACACCTTC. Translation: CASSSRDRGDGYTF.

The chain is built from TRBV6-5 and TRBJ1-6; 7 bases line up with TRBD1. Germline-derived CDR1 and CDR2 are MNHEY and SVGAGI. After removal of 6 bases from V and 11 bases from J, the junction contained 10 bases not matched to a gene. The CDR3 totals 14 residues. The CDR3 DNA follows: TGTGCCAGCAGGTCGACAGGGCGGGAGGCACCCCTCCACTTT. Its protein product is CASRSTGREAPLHF.

V and J are TRBV12-5 and TRBJ2-1; no clear D gene. CDR3 length equals 11 residues. Germline CDR1 LGHNT, CDR2 FRNRAP. Between the trimmed V and J ends, which lost 0 bases and 10 bases, there was a span of 4 bases. CDR3 region: CASGLVREQFF. CDR3 nucleotide sequence: TGTGCTAGTGGTTTGGTACGGGAGCAGTTCTTC. Drawing the rest from reference TRBV12-5 and TRBJ2-1, the complete variable domain is DARVTQTPRHKVTEMGQEVTMRCQPILGHNTVFWYRQTMMQGLELLAYFRNRAPLDDSGMPKDRFSAEMPDATLATLKIQPSEPRDSAVYFCASGLVREQFFGPGTRLTVL.

The V call is TRBV4-2, the J call TRBJ2-3; 13 bases map to TRBD2. The trim removed 3 bases at V and 3 bases at J, leaving 6 bases unmatched. The CDR3 has 17 residues. The germline V gene has CDR1 LGHNA and CDR2 YNFKEQ. The DNA for the CDR3 is TGTGCCAGCAGCCAGGTAGGACTAGCGGGAGTGACAGATACGCAGTATTTT. Amino acids: CASSQVGLAGVTDTQYF.

This chain joins TRBV6-5 and TRBJ1-1; the D gene is possibly TRBD1 (5 bases). This CDR3 contains 16 residues. CDR1 is MNHEY and CDR2 is SVGAGI in the germline V gene. V lost 0 bases and J 7 bases, leaving 18 bases between the germline ends. In DNA form, the CDR3 reads TGTGCCAGCAGTTACTCTGGTTTAAGGGGTGGGGGTGAAGCTTTCTTT. Its translation is CASSYSGLRGGGEAFF.

Here the CDR3 reads CASRSESSNYGYTF. As DNA, the CDR3 is TGTGCCAGTAGGTCGGAAAGTTCTAACTATGGCTACACCTTC. The chain is built from TRBV19 and TRBJ1-2; D is undetermined. CDR3 length: 14 amino acids. In germline, CDR1 is LNHDA, CDR2 SQIVND (reference sequence). Trimming pared 6 bases from V and 0 bases from J, leaving 11 bases between.

The V call is TRBV5-4, the J call TRBJ2-3, with D possibly being TRBD2 (5 bases). The CDR3 spans 14 residues. Trimming removed 0 bases from V and 0 bases from J, with 5 bases in between. Germline CDR1 reads SGHNT; CDR2 reads YYREEE (reference sequence). The CDR3 DNA reads TGTGCCAGCAGCTTGGCGGGGAGCACAGATACGCAGTATTTT. Translation gives CASSLAGSTDTQYF.